This TCR beta chain derives from a study of shared clonotypes between healthy human individuals (dated by TCRdb to about 2020). Some background on the complete study: The cohort comprised a couple of women and a few men aged 18 to 49 years. To estimate repertoire size and how much clonotype sharing occurs between individuals, the study deeply sequenced the blood TCR repertoires of several healthy adults. Per donor, leukapheresis produced somewhere between about 0.9 and 9 billion PBMCs. To increase sequencing depth and limit assay-specific biases, different laboratories used diverse techniques to prepare libraries and sequence TCR repertoires. For each donor, CD4 naive and CD4 memory were each given three plates, CD8 naive was given two plates, and CD8 memory was given one plate. Overall results and qualifications from the work: Only blood was sampled, and tissue TCR repertoires likely differ from those in blood. Even with the large sequencing depth, rarefaction of the sorted-subset datasets indicated that sequencing was incomplete. Pairwise subsampling indicated that sequencing depth was expected to affect the degree of clonotype sharing among donors. Higher generation probabilities were observed for clonotypes shared by all four sorted-subset donors than for non-shared clonotypes. When a few donors were compared, the shared fraction of clonotypes was about 5.4% for naive CD4, about 4% for naive CD8, more than 2% for memory CD4, and 0.35% to 0.4% for memory CD8. Naive subsets generally had larger estimated clonotype richness than memory subsets did. Because the study included only a small number of donors, the genetic and exposure-history diversity represented was limited.

Note on this clone: No cognate antigen has been identified for it. Per-base quality was not reported, and no clone a single base away is much larger than it.

CD8 naive samples were obtained by positive selection for CCR7 among CD45RO-negative cells, yielding a CD45RA+CCR7+ population from which TemRA cells were excluded. Healthy HIV-negative adults with no recently reported acute infections or vaccinations were included as donors. Every donor was a Caucasian adult living in Nashville, Tennessee, USA. Blood was obtained by leukapheresis, after which PBMCs were separated by Ficoll-Histopaque density gradient centrifugation and cryopreserved in liquid nitrogen vapor phase. Analytical flow cytometry was used to check the purity and quantity of each magnetically sorted T cell population. Genomic DNA was isolated from every sorted fraction and measured by UV absorbance on a Nanodrop 2000c. TCR CDR3 regions were amplified from genomic DNA by multiplex PCR using the deep immunoSEQ assay. Extracted genomic DNA from each cell subset was spread evenly across all wells of several immunoSEQ 96-well plates, with each plate serving as a replicate. For sorted subsets, about 220 ng of genomic DNA, equivalent to roughly 30,000 T cell genomes, went into each replicate PCR. Purified libraries were measured with a Qubit 3.0 fluorometer, size-checked on a Bioanalyzer 2100, and measured again with the KAPA Library Quantification kit. Each immunoSEQ 96-well plate was sequenced on its own single-read 150-cycle Illumina NextSeq 550 flow cell. As for how the authors treated the data: The immunoSEQ output contained only junctional sequences without quality scores, so filtering could not match that applied to full-length reads. To assign V/J genes and CDR3, sequences were annotated against IMGT germline references using PyIR, a Python wrapper for IgBLAST v1.9. Reads with weak V/J assignments (E-value above 1e-6), missing CDR3, stop codons, out-of-frame junctions, or ambiguous translated residues were removed. V3J clonotypes were defined by identical inferred V gene, J gene, and CDR3 amino acid sequence. Percentage overlap between repertoires was computed as shared unique clonotypes divided by the size of the smaller repertoire. Richness of each repertoire was evaluated using RTK rarefaction, the Chao1 estimator, and Recon v2.1 estimates of unobserved clonotypes. Generation probabilities were computed with OLGA for all TCRbeta clonotypes obtained by the gDNA method from several donors. TCRdb took over this immuneACCESS table, retaining in-frame rearrangements with V and J assigned. Such tables are incomplete; in checked studies, under half of the missing clones stem from an unresolved V gene, and the remainder is unexplained. The V and J calls and the clone size are those of that table, but D and trimming were determined from the DNA. Across this sample there are roughly 1,800,000 clones, with just under 95% seen only once. 1.2% of the sample is in the top ten clones.

This TCR derives from a man aged 18 to 30 in good health. Sequenced sample: naive CD8+ T cells sorted from blood. This specimen's cell subset or site label, interpreted: CD45RA+CCR7+.

The CDR3 is CASSLVVAGVQETQYF. The base sequence is TGTGCCAGCAGCTTGGTAGTAGCGGGAGTCCAAGAGACCCAGTACTTC. The V and J segments used are TRBV5-8 and TRBJ2-5, and 9 bases in between align with TRBD2. CDR1 SGHTS and CDR2 YDEGEE are derived from the germline V gene. The CDR3 has 16 amino acids, counting the end cysteine and phenylalanine. The CDR3 DNA has 48 bases and is translated from base 1. V is pruned by 0 bases and J by 1 base, leaving 4 bases of the junction without a gene match.